These 8 T cell receptor beta chains came from one sample sequenced in a study of cytomegalovirus exposure and HLA in healthy donors. This PCR relied on a set of 60 Vbeta primers and 13 Jbeta primers. Generated by immunoSEQ multiplex PCR, the TCRdb table keeps only in-frame clones and is missing some. The sample consists of 150,000 to 200,000 clones, roughly 75% of them appearing once. Sequencing was carried out using PBMCs. The receptors derive from a woman in her forties in good health and CMV-seropositive.

The J gene is TRBJ2-5, the V gene TRBV20-1, with D unclear. The CDR3 loop spans 11 amino acids. Germline values: CDR1 DFQATT, CDR2 SNEGSKA (reference sequence). V was clipped by 1 base and J by 5 bases, with 5 bases between them. The CDR3 here is CSARGPETQYF. CDR3 in DNA: TGCAGTGCTAGAGGGCCCGAGACCCAGTACTTC.

The chain is built from TRBV21-1 and TRBJ2-5; the D call TRBD1 from the table was never checked on the DNA. TRBV21-1 constitutes a pseudogene. The CDR3 sequence is 20 residues long. CDR3 in amino acids: CASSKRSETGKKVREETQYF. The CDR3, as DNA: TGTGCCAGCAGCAAAAGGTCCGAGACAGGGAAGAAAGTTCGTGAGGAGACCCAGTACTTC.

CDR3 residues: CASSLGTGLVREQYF. CDR3 coding DNA: TGCGCCAGCAGCTTAGGGACGGGACTAGTGCGCGAGCAGTACTTC. V usage is TRBV5-1 and J usage is TRBJ2-7; 8 positions agree with TRBD2. J was trimmed by 6 bases and V by 2 bases; bases with no gene match: 10. The CDR3 totals 15 residues. Germline V gene sequence: CDR1 SGHRS, CDR2 YFSETQ.

The rearrangement links TRBV18 to TRBJ1-2; TRBD1 aligns across 7 bases. CDR1 is KGHSH and CDR2 is LQKENI in the germline V gene. The CDR3 is 13 amino acids. With V trimmed by 5 bases and J by 7 bases, 7 bases remained unmatched. CDR3 loop: CASSADRDGGYTF. The CDR3 coding sequence is TGTGCCAGCTCAGCTGACAGGGACGGTGGCTACACCTTC.

The chain carries TRBV6-5 and TRBJ2-7, with 7 positions matching TRBD2. V shed 8 bases, J shed 0 bases, and the junction held 10 bases outside the gene matches. In germline, CDR1 is MNHEY, CDR2 SVGAGI. This CDR3 is built from 15 residues. The DNA of the CDR3 is TGTGCCAGCGCACCGGCTAGCGGCTTCTCCTACGAGCAGTACTTC. Translation: CASAPASGFSYEQYF.

CDR3 DNA sequence: TGTGCCAGCAGCCGAGGGACAGACGGGAATGAAAAACTGTTTTTT. Translated, it gives CASSRGTDGNEKLFF. The rearrangement uses TRBV6-5 and TRBJ1-4; 7 nucleotides agree with TRBD1. Trimming took 6 bases from V and 5 from J; bases not matched to a gene: 9. The CDR3 has 15 residues. Germline-derived CDR1 and CDR2 are MNHEY and SVGAGI.

In its sample, this clone was seen a few times. The chain recombines TRBV14 with TRBJ2-1; D is uncertain. The CDR3 contains 11 residues. Germline V gives CDR1 SGHDN, CDR2 FVKESK. With 5 bases removed from V and 5 bases from J, the gap between germline ends came to 4 bases. The CDR3 loop reads CASSFNNEQFF. The DNA of the CDR3 is TGTGCCAGCAGCTTCAACAATGAGCAGTTCTTC.

The CDR3: CASMGSPGQGADTQYF. The DNA of the CDR3 is TGCGCCAGCATGGGTTCCCCGGGACAGGGGGCAGATACGCAGTATTTT. The chain recombines TRBV5-1 with TRBJ2-3, with 11 bases lining up with TRBD1. Germline trimming cut 6 bases from V and 4 bases from J; bases unmatched to any gene: 10. Germline V gene sequence: CDR1 SGHRS, CDR2 YFSETQ. This CDR3 is 16 amino acids long.